These T cell receptor beta chains were read from a single sample in a study of identical twins. MiXCR was run by TCRdb on the 5' RACE reads, yielding one entry per CDR3 protein. The table lists hundreds of thousands of distinct CDR3 sequences, roughly 6.6% of them singletons. This sample also belongs to another study, concerning yellow fever vaccine responses in identical twins.

Sequencing input: PBMCs. These receptors were collected from a woman in her late teens or twenties in good health. CDR3s include the opening cysteine and the closing phenylalanine or tryptophan. The order of the fields is clone size, V gene, D gene, J gene, CDR3 protein, CDR3 DNA. D genes are given only for firm matches. Size tells how often a clone was seen (once, few, many) or the class of an expanded clone, and some rows leave it out.

abundance: .
v_gene: TRBV20-1
d_gene: TRBD2
j_gene: TRBJ2-3
CDR3aa: CSASALAGGPGTDTQYF
CDR3nt: TGCAGTGCTAGTGCCCTAGCGGGGGGGCCAGGCACAGATACGCAGTATTTT

abundance: many
v_gene: TRBV2
d_gene: TRBD2
j_gene: TRBJ2-1
CDR3aa: CASSWTSGSSLQQFF
CDR3nt: TGTGCCAGCAGTTGGACTAGCGGGAGTAGCCTCCAGCAGTTCTTC

abundance: .
v_gene: TRBV20-1
d_gene: .
j_gene: TRBJ1-4
CDR3aa: CSARSPWGEKLFF
CDR3nt: TGCAGTGCTAGAAGCCCTTGGGGTGAAAAACTGTTTTTT

abundance: many
v_gene: TRBV5-1
d_gene: .
j_gene: TRBJ1-4
CDR3aa: CASKGAGEKLFF
CDR3nt: TGCGCCAGCAAAGGGGCCGGTGAAAAACTGTTTTTT

abundance: few
v_gene: TRBV12-3/TRBV12-4
d_gene: .
j_gene: TRBJ2-5
CDR3aa: CASSSAATQYF
CDR3nt: TGTGCCAGCAGTAGTGCCGCGACCCAGTACTTC

abundance: many
v_gene: TRBV6-1
d_gene: .
j_gene: TRBJ2-2
CDR3aa: CASRPTGVRLSNTGELFF
CDR3nt: TGTGCCAGCAGGCCGACAGGAGTGCGACTCTCGAACACCGGGGAGCTGTTTTTT

abundance: .
v_gene: TRBV5-1
d_gene: .
j_gene: TRBJ1-1
CDR3aa: CASSLGGDTQLPEAFF
CDR3nt: TGCGCCAGCAGCTTGGGGGGAGACACCCAACTCCCTGAAGCTTTCTTT

abundance: .
v_gene: TRBV11-3
d_gene: TRBD2
j_gene: TRBJ2-7
CDR3aa: CASSSLAATSYEQYF
CDR3nt: TGTGCCAGCAGCTCACTAGCGGCCACCTCCTACGAGCAGTACTTC

abundance: many
v_gene: TRBV12-3/TRBV12-4
d_gene: TRBD1
j_gene: TRBJ2-3
CDR3aa: CASRRYQGAVDTQYF
CDR3nt: TGTGCCAGCAGGAGATATCAGGGGGCGGTAGATACGCAGTATTTT

abundance: few
v_gene: TRBV20-1
d_gene: TRBD2
j_gene: TRBJ2-7
CDR3aa: CSASSSGRPQSYEQYF
CDR3nt: TGCAGTGCTAGTTCTAGCGGGAGGCCCCAATCCTACGAGCAGTACTTC

abundance: .
v_gene: TRBV9
d_gene: .
j_gene: TRBJ2-3
CDR3aa: CASSADYTDTQYF
CDR3nt: TGTGCCAGCAGCGCTGACTACACAGATACGCAGTATTTT

abundance: .
v_gene: TRBV19
d_gene: .
j_gene: TRBJ2-1
CDR3aa: CASSIPGYNEQFF
CDR3nt: TGTGCCAGTAGTATTCCCGGATACAATGAGCAGTTCTTC

abundance: few
v_gene: TRBV25-1
d_gene: .
j_gene: TRBJ2-3
CDR3aa: CASSATVISNTDTQYF
CDR3nt: TGTGCCAGCAGTGCCACCGTTATTAGCAACACAGATACGCAGTATTTT

abundance: few
v_gene: TRBV11-3
d_gene: .
j_gene: TRBJ2-2
CDR3aa: CASSLSGKRNTGELFF
CDR3nt: TGTGCCAGCAGCTTATCAGGGAAACGGAACACCGGGGAGCTGTTTTTT

abundance: many
v_gene: TRBV15
d_gene: TRBD1
j_gene: TRBJ2-1
CDR3aa: CATSRDPGTGGSRSYNEQFF
CDR3nt: TGTGCCACCAGCAGGGACCCCGGGACAGGGGGTTCAAGGTCCTACAATGAGCAGTTCTTC

abundance: many
v_gene: TRBV7-9
d_gene: TRBD2
j_gene: TRBJ2-3
CDR3aa: CASSSYDSGAQYF
CDR3nt: TGTGCCAGCAGCTCATATGATAGCGGGGCGCAGTATTTT

abundance: few
v_gene: TRBV7-5
d_gene: .
j_gene: TRBJ2-2
CDR3aa: CARSLSLVENTGELFF
CDR3nt: TGTGCCAGAAGCTTGTCTCTAGTAGAGAACACCGGGGAGCTGTTTTTT

abundance: many
v_gene: TRBV28
d_gene: TRBD2
j_gene: TRBJ2-7
CDR3aa: CASNLKIAGRYEQYF
CDR3nt: TGTGCCAGCAATCTCAAAATAGCGGGAAGGTACGAGCAGTACTTC

abundance: .
v_gene: TRBV20-1
d_gene: .
j_gene: TRBJ2-5
CDR3aa: CSARSGLRQETQYF
CDR3nt: TGCAGTGCTAGATCCGGACTGAGACAAGAGACCCAGTACTTC

abundance: few
v_gene: TRBV7-8
d_gene: .
j_gene: TRBJ2-1
CDR3aa: CASSLDFQGSEQFF
CDR3nt: TGTGCCAGCAGCTTAGACTTCCAGGGGAGTGAGCAGTTCTTC

abundance: many
v_gene: TRBV4-1
d_gene: .
j_gene: TRBJ2-3
CDR3aa: CASSQEIPEYRTDTQYF
CDR3nt: TGCGCCAGCAGCCAAGAAATTCCCGAATATCGCACAGATACGCAGTATTTT

abundance: .
v_gene: TRBV6-1
d_gene: .
j_gene: TRBJ1-1
CDR3aa: CASSEWQPNTEAFF
CDR3nt: TGTGCCAGCAGTGAGTGGCAGCCGAACACTGAAGCTTTCTTT

abundance: .
v_gene: TRBV5-5
d_gene: TRBD2
j_gene: TRBJ2-1
CDR3aa: CASSWGTSAHNEQFF
CDR3nt: TGTGCCAGCAGTTGGGGGACTAGCGCACACAATGAGCAGTTCTTC

abundance: few
v_gene: TRBV7-8
d_gene: TRBD2
j_gene: TRBJ2-2
CDR3aa: CASSKMAGVANTGELFF
CDR3nt: TGTGCCAGCAGCAAGATGGCGGGGGTTGCGAACACCGGGGAGCTGTTTTTT

abundance: few
v_gene: TRBV5-1
d_gene: .
j_gene: TRBJ1-1
CDR3aa: CASKRGSGNTEAFF
CDR3nt: TGCGCCAGCAAACGAGGCTCGGGAAACACTGAAGCTTTCTTT

abundance: .
v_gene: TRBV20-1
d_gene: TRBD2
j_gene: TRBJ2-3
CDR3aa: CSRSGGADTQYF
CDR3nt: TGCAGTCGGTCCGGGGGGGCAGATACGCAGTATTTT

abundance: few
v_gene: TRBV20-1
d_gene: .
j_gene: TRBJ2-7
CDR3aa: CSARVGQSYEQYF
CDR3nt: TGCAGTGCTAGGGTGGGGCAGTCCTACGAGCAGTACTTC

abundance: few
v_gene: TRBV4-1
d_gene: TRBD1
j_gene: TRBJ2-7
CDR3aa: CASSQSYRDSSYEQYF
CDR3nt: TGCGCCAGCAGCCAATCGTACCGGGACAGCTCCTACGAGCAGTACTTC

abundance: few
v_gene: TRBV7-8
d_gene: .
j_gene: TRBJ2-3
CDR3aa: CASSPEAGWADTQYF
CDR3nt: TGTGCCAGCAGCCCGGAGGCAGGGTGGGCAGATACGCAGTATTTT

abundance: few
v_gene: TRBV28
d_gene: .
j_gene: TRBJ2-3
CDR3aa: CASSFDSYTDTQYF
CDR3nt: TGTGCCAGCAGTTTCGACAGCTACACAGATACGCAGTATTTT

abundance: .
v_gene: TRBV29-1
d_gene: TRBD1
j_gene: TRBJ2-1
CDR3aa: CSFRGTGFYNEQFF
CDR3nt: TGCAGCTTTCGTGGGACAGGGTTCTACAATGAGCAGTTCTTC

abundance: few
v_gene: TRBV4-2
d_gene: TRBD2
j_gene: TRBJ2-2
CDR3aa: CASSQDPLAGAGELFF
CDR3nt: TGTGCCAGCAGCCAAGATCCGTTAGCGGGAGCCGGGGAGCTGTTTTTT

abundance: .
v_gene: TRBV10-3
d_gene: .
j_gene: TRBJ2-3
CDR3aa: CAIRGQQTTDTQYF
CDR3nt: TGTGCCATCAGAGGACAGCAAACCACAGATACGCAGTATTTT

abundance: many
v_gene: TRBV24-1
d_gene: .
j_gene: TRBJ2-2
CDR3aa: CATSDASDANTGELFF
CDR3nt: TGTGCCACCAGTGACGCCAGCGATGCGAACACCGGGGAGCTGTTTTTT

abundance: many
v_gene: TRBV20-1
d_gene: .
j_gene: TRBJ2-7
CDR3aa: CSATRDYEQYF
CDR3nt: TGCAGTGCTACGCGCGATTACGAGCAGTACTTC

abundance: .
v_gene: TRBV12-3/TRBV12-4
d_gene: .
j_gene: TRBJ2-4
CDR3aa: CASTLHWGVGGAEAKNIQYF
CDR3nt: TGTGCCAGCACCCTCCACTGGGGCGTAGGAGGCGCTGAGGCCAAAAACATTCAGTACTTC

abundance: few
v_gene: TRBV5-5
d_gene: TRBD2
j_gene: TRBJ2-3
CDR3aa: CASRLTSGGAGDTQYF
CDR3nt: TGTGCCAGCAGATTGACTAGCGGGGGGGCTGGAGATACGCAGTATTTT

abundance: .
v_gene: TRBV7-9
d_gene: .
j_gene: TRBJ1-2
CDR3aa: CASSSPFGYTF
CDR3nt: TGTGCCAGCAGCTCCCCGTTTGGCTACACCTTC

abundance: many
v_gene: TRBV27
d_gene: .
j_gene: TRBJ2-3
CDR3aa: CASSPFPHPDTQYF
CDR3nt: TGTGCCAGCAGCCCGTTCCCCCACCCAGATACGCAGTATTTT

abundance: few
v_gene: TRBV5-6
d_gene: .
j_gene: TRBJ2-3
CDR3aa: CASSFEIRGSTDTQYF
CDR3nt: TGTGCCAGCAGCTTTGAAATCAGGGGTTCCACAGATACGCAGTATTTT

abundance: .
v_gene: TRBV20-1
d_gene: TRBD2
j_gene: TRBJ2-3
CDR3aa: CSARDSWTSGREVGQADTQYF
CDR3nt: TGCAGTGCTAGAGATTCGTGGACTAGCGGGCGGGAGGTCGGGCAGGCAGATACGCAGTATTTT

abundance: few
v_gene: TRBV5-1
d_gene: .
j_gene: TRBJ2-2
CDR3aa: CASSPFQHTGELFF
CDR3nt: TGCGCCAGCAGCCCCTTTCAGCACACCGGGGAGCTGTTTTTT

abundance: few
v_gene: TRBV29-1
d_gene: TRBD1
j_gene: TRBJ2-1
CDR3aa: CSVSGQEPSYNEQFF
CDR3nt: TGCAGCGTCTCGGGACAGGAACCCTCCTACAATGAGCAGTTCTTC

abundance: many
v_gene: TRBV20-1
d_gene: .
j_gene: TRBJ1-6
CDR3aa: CSARDSSFSPLHF
CDR3nt: TGCAGTGCTAGGGACAGTTCGTTTTCACCCCTCCACTTT

abundance: .
v_gene: TRBV29-1
d_gene: TRBD1
j_gene: TRBJ2-1
CDR3aa: CSVDRGGMGYNEQFF
CDR3nt: TGCAGCGTTGATCGAGGGGGCATGGGGTACAATGAGCAGTTCTTC

abundance: .
v_gene: TRBV2
d_gene: .
j_gene: TRBJ2-5
CDR3aa: CAGSGGKQETQYF
CDR3nt: TGTGCCGGCAGTGGAGGGAAACAAGAGACCCAGTACTTC

abundance: many
v_gene: TRBV6-5
d_gene: .
j_gene: TRBJ2-1
CDR3aa: CASSYLAGARNNEQFF
CDR3nt: TGTGCCAGCAGTTACCTCGCAGGGGCGCGTAACAATGAGCAGTTCTTC

abundance: few
v_gene: TRBV5-1
d_gene: .
j_gene: TRBJ2-1
CDR3aa: CASSFESVHEQFF
CDR3nt: TGCGCCAGCAGCTTCGAGAGCGTCCATGAGCAGTTCTTC

abundance: .
v_gene: TRBV29-1
d_gene: TRBD2
j_gene: TRBJ2-2
CDR3aa: CSVEVASGRAPNTGELFF
CDR3nt: TGCAGCGTTGAAGTGGCTAGCGGGAGGGCCCCGAACACCGGGGAGCTGTTTTTT

abundance: many
v_gene: TRBV27
d_gene: .
j_gene: TRBJ2-1
CDR3aa: CASSPVLALSYNEQFF
CDR3nt: TGTGCCAGCAGTCCAGTACTAGCTCTTTCCTACAATGAGCAGTTCTTC

abundance: many
v_gene: TRBV7-9
d_gene: .
j_gene: TRBJ2-5
CDR3aa: CASSLAGIQETQYF
CDR3nt: TGTGCCAGCAGCTTGGCGGGGATTCAAGAGACCCAGTACTTC

abundance: .
v_gene: TRBV5-1
d_gene: TRBD2
j_gene: TRBJ2-1
CDR3aa: CASSLHPPDVWEGNEQFF
CDR3nt: TGCGCCAGCAGCTTGCACCCCCCCGATGTGTGGGAGGGCAATGAGCAGTTCTTC

abundance: .
v_gene: TRBV10-3
d_gene: TRBD1
j_gene: TRBJ1-3
CDR3aa: CATGTGGYTIYF
CDR3nt: TGTGCCACCGGGACAGGGGGATACACCATATATTTT

abundance: .
v_gene: TRBV6-2/TRBV6-3
d_gene: TRBD2
j_gene: TRBJ2-1
CDR3aa: CARCLLAGGLSLYNEQFF
CDR3nt: TGTGCCCGCTGTTTACTAGCGGGGGGACTTTCACTCTACAATGAGCAGTTCTTC

abundance: .
v_gene: TRBV29-1
d_gene: .
j_gene: TRBJ2-1
CDR3aa: CSVVRSRAPGNEQFF
CDR3nt: TGCAGCGTTGTTCGTTCGAGGGCCCCTGGCAATGAGCAGTTCTTC

abundance: few
v_gene: TRBV29-1
d_gene: TRBD1
j_gene: TRBJ2-4
CDR3aa: CSVATGTDGIQYF
CDR3nt: TGCAGCGTTGCGACAGGGACCGACGGCATTCAGTACTTC

abundance: many
v_gene: TRBV24-1
d_gene: .
j_gene: TRBJ2-1
CDR3aa: CATSDPGASYNEQFF
CDR3nt: TGTGCCACCAGTGACCCGGGAGCCTCCTACAATGAGCAGTTCTTC

abundance: few
v_gene: TRBV5-1
d_gene: TRBD1
j_gene: TRBJ2-3
CDR3aa: CASSLATGVTDTQYF
CDR3nt: TGCGCCAGCAGCTTGGCGACAGGGGTCACAGATACGCAGTATTTT

abundance: .
v_gene: TRBV10-3
d_gene: .
j_gene: TRBJ2-3
CDR3aa: CAISESRLGARPTDTQYF
CDR3nt: TGTGCCATCAGTGAGTCGAGGCTGGGGGCGCGCCCCACAGATACGCAGTATTTT

abundance: many
v_gene: TRBV12-3/TRBV12-4
d_gene: TRBD1
j_gene: TRBJ1-2
CDR3aa: CASRGQVYGYTF
CDR3nt: TGTGCCAGCAGAGGACAGGTCTATGGCTACACCTTC